This T cell receptor beta chain derives from a study of T cell responses to AZD1222 COVID-19 vaccine. Assay: immunoSEQ multiplex PCR; the TCRdb copy retains only in-frame clones and omits some. The profile covers about 120,000 clones, with roughly 93% appearing a single time and roughly 1.4% taken by the ten largest. Trimming left V 2 bases short and J 8 bases short, with 13 bases between. CDR1 SNHLY and CDR2 FYNNEI come from the germline V gene. This CDR3 is built from 14 residues. Pooling was applied to second doses at about 4 or about 12 weeks. This sequence originates from an adult who received the AZD1222 COVID-19 vaccine. Sequencing was performed on peripheral blood, taken 28 days after the second AZD1222 dose. The chain has TRBV2 and TRBJ2-1; no clear D gene. The CDR3 DNA reads as TGTGCCAGCAGTGAACTCCGGCCGCTAGATGAGCAGTTCTTC. This translates into CASSELRPLDEQFF.